Below are 10 T cell receptor beta chains sequenced from a single sample in a study of T cells in Graves' hyperthyroidism and ophthalmopathy (dated by TCRdb to between 2018 and 2020). Receptor libraries were prepared by multiplex PCR. These reads were obtained on an Illumina HiSeq 2000. The TCR beta CDR3 regions were amplified from RNA transcripts. The first round of RT-PCR for the TCR CDR3 was performed with the HTBI primer set and the Qiagen OneStep RT-PCR kit. In TCRdb, the public reads were trimmed at Q25 with fastp and aligned with MiXCR, with productive beta chains retained. Rows merge per CDR3 protein into single entries with the most common DNA and genes. The sample records 300,000 to 400,000 distinct CDR3 sequences, approximately 15% of which are singletons. Jointly, the top ten make up 8% to 13% of the sample. The source material was blood. The receptor source for this set is a woman aged 60-75 years with Graves' hyperthyroidism.

This chain joins TRBV19 and TRBJ1-1, with unresolved D. The CDR3 has 14 residues. Germline V gene lookup returns CDR1 LNHDA and CDR2 SQIVND (reference sequence). V was clipped by 4 bases and J by 4 bases, with 13 bases between them. The CDR3 spells CASSKDGWGTEAFF. The CDR3 DNA is TGTGCCAGTAGTAAGGACGGATGGGGCACTGAAGCTTTCTTT. The whole variable domain, remainder taken from reference TRBV19 and TRBJ1-1, is DGGITQSPKYLFRKEGQNVTLSCEQNLNHDAMYWYRQDPGQGLRLIYYSQIVNDFQKGDIAEGYSVSREKKESFPLTVTSAQKNPTAFYLCASSKDGWGTEAFFGQGTRLTVV.

This clonotype was counted many times. The chain carries TRBV20-1 and TRBJ2-5; tentatively, D is TRBD1 (7 bases). Germline-derived CDR1 and CDR2 are DFQATT and SNEGSKA (reference sequence). This CDR3 has 15 residues. V gave up 6 bases and J gave up 9 bases, with 26 bases separating them. The CDR3 here is CSAQGGGGSTVSQYF. CDR3 coding DNA: TGCAGTGCGCAGGGGGGCGGAGGGTCAACTGTATCCCAGTACTTC.

The rearrangement uses TRBV4-2 and TRBJ2-6; D is uncertain. V was cut by 1 base and J by 2 bases, with 9 bases left in between. CDR1 is LGHNA, CDR2 YNFKEQ, per germline. This CDR3 spans 16 amino acids. The CDR3 DNA reads as TGTGCCAGCAGCCAAGGTCACTATACTGGGGCCAACGTCCTGACTTTC. Its translation is CASSQGHYTGANVLTF.

The rearrangement links TRBV12-3 or TRBV12-4 to TRBJ2-7; D might be TRBD1 (5 bases). This CDR3 region has 14 residues. The ends were cut back, 6 bases at V and 1 base at J, with 13 bases in the middle. The DNA for the CDR3 is TGTGCCAGCAGGCGACAGACTGGATCCTACGAGCAGTACTTC. This gives the protein CASRRQTGSYEQYF.

This clonotype was counted only a few times. The rearrangement uses TRBV6-1 and TRBJ2-7, with a tentative D call TRBD1 (5 bases). This CDR3 is 14 amino acids long. Between the trimmed V and J ends, which lost 5 bases and 1 base, there was a span of 12 bases. Germline V lookup: CDR1 MNHNS, CDR2 SASEGT. As DNA, the CDR3 is TGTGCCAGCAGTTTAGGGGAAGGTTCCTACGAGCAGTACTTC. Translating it yields CASSLGEGSYEQYF.

This clonotype was detected many times. V gene TRBV5-1 combines with J gene TRBJ1-2; possible D gene TRBD1, 5 bases. V was clipped by 0 bases and J by 5 bases, with 8 bases between them. CDR3 size: 13 residues. The germline V gene has CDR1 SGHRS and CDR2 YFSETQ. This CDR3 is CASSLGQQYGYTF. DNA for the CDR3: TGCGCCAGCAGCTTGGGACAGCAATATGGCTACACCTTC.

This clonotype was seen at least ten times. The chain is built from TRBV6-5 and TRBJ2-2; D tentatively fits TRBD1 or TRBD2 (6 bases each). Deletions cut 0 bases from V and 2 bases from J, with 16 bases between. The CDR3 runs to 18 residues. Germline V gene data show CDR1 as MNHEY and CDR2 as SVGAGI. CDR3 DNA: TGTGCCAGCAGTTACTCGACCGGGGGACACTTAAACACCGGGGAGCTGTTTTTT. The encoded protein is CASSYSTGGHLNTGELFF.

This clonotype was seen more than once but under ten times. The chain joins TRBV20-1 to TRBJ2-2, with 11 bases matching TRBD1. The CDR3 runs to 18 residues. Germline V gives CDR1 DFQATT, CDR2 SNEGSKA (reference sequence). V was clipped by 1 base and J by 4 bases; unmatched bases: 11. The CDR3 protein is CSARAAPGQGVGTGELFF. DNA of the CDR3: TGCAGTGCTAGAGCGGCCCCGGGACAGGGGGTTGGCACCGGGGAGCTGTTTTTT.

V is TRBV19 and J is TRBJ2-3, with D possibly matching TRBD1 (6 bases). The CDR3 runs 15 residues. The V and J ends lost 3 bases and 4 bases respectively, with 14 bases between them. Germline CDR1 reads LNHDA; CDR2 reads SQIVND (reference sequence). CDR3 loop: CASSMTSRGSDTQYF. The CDR3 DNA sequence: TGTGCCAGTAGTATGACGTCCAGGGGATCAGATACGCAGTATTTT. The whole variable domain, remainder taken from reference TRBV19 and TRBJ2-3, is DGGITQSPKYLFRKEGQNVTLSCEQNLNHDAMYWYRQDPGQGLRLIYYSQIVNDFQKGDIAEGYSVSREKKESFPLTVTSAQKNPTAFYLCASSMTSRGSDTQYFGPGTRLTVL.

This clonotype was counted ten times or more. The J gene is TRBJ2-5, the V gene TRBV7-2; D unclear. Trimming stripped 1 base from V and 1 base from J, with 13 bases between. The CDR3 covers 16 residues. CDR1 SGHTA and CDR2 FQGNSA come from the germline V gene. Written as DNA, the CDR3 is TGTGCCAGCAGCTTAGGTCTTACCCAATCCCAAGAGACCCAGTACTTC. This encodes CASSLGLTQSQETQYF.